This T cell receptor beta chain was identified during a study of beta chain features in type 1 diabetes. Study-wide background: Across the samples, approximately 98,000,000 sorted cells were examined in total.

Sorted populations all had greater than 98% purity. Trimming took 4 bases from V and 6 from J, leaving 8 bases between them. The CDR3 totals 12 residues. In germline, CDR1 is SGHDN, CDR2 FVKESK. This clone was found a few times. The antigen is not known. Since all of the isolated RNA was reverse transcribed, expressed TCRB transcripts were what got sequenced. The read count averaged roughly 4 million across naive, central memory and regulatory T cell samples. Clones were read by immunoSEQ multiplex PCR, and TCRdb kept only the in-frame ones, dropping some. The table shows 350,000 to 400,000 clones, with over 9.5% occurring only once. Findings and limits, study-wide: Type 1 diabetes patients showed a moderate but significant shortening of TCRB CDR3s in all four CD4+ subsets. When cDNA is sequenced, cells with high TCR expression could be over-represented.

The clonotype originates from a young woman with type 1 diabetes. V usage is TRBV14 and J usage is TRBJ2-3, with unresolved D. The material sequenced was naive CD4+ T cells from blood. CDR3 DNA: TGTGCCAGCAGCCTACTCGGGGATACGCAGTATTTT. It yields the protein CASSLLGDTQYF.